The 26 T cell receptor beta chains below all came from one sample that was sequenced in a study of Graves' ophthalmopathy and Graves' hyperthyroidism. The authors amplified TCR beta CDR3 regions from RNA transcripts. RT-PCR with HTBI primers came first, then second-round multiplex PCR. TCRdb fed the multiplex PCR reads into MiXCR, producing one record per CDR3 protein. The sample shows over a million distinct CDR3 sequences, about 35% of them seen only once. The sample taken for sequencing was peripheral blood or thyroid tissue (not recorded which). The receptors were sampled from an adult man with Graves' hyperthyroidism.

The V and J genes are TRBV10-2 and TRBJ2-7, with 13 bases identical to TRBD2. V lost 4 bases and J lost 3; bases outside the gene matches: 6. The CDR3 has 16 residues. CDR1 and CDR2 from the germline V gene are WSHSY and SAAADI. The CDR3 loop reads CASSALGTSGVYEQYF. The CDR3 DNA sequence: TGCGCCAGCAGTGCTCTGGGGACTAGCGGGGTCTACGAGCAGTACTTC.

This chain links TRBV6-2 or TRBV6-3 with TRBJ2-5, with 10 nucleotides matching TRBD1. J gave up 5 bases and V 6 bases, and 9 bases lay outside the gene matches. This CDR3 comprises 15 residues. CDR1 and CDR2 (germline): MNHEY, SVGEGT. The CDR3: CASSSGQGRLETQYF. For the CDR3, the DNA is TGTGCCAGCAGCTCGGGACAGGGGAGGTTGGAGACCCAGTACTTC.

The sample holds many counts of this clonotype. The chain has TRBV7-2 and TRBJ1-6, with TRBD1 identical over 8 bases. J lost 9 bases, V lost 2 bases, and 9 bases had no gene match. Germline values: CDR1 SGHTA, CDR2 FQGNSA. The CDR3 runs to 16 residues. The CDR3 DNA reads TGTGCCAGCAGCTTACGTCAGGGGGCCGGGGGTTCACCCCTCCACTTT. As protein: CASSLRQGAGGSPLHF.

The V and J genes are TRBV10-3 and TRBJ1-1; D perhaps matches TRBD1 (6 bases). The CDR3 length is 21 residues. The V end lost 4 bases, the J end lost 5 bases, and 35 bases lay between the germline ends. Germline V CDR1 and CDR2: ENHRY, SYGVKD. The CDR3 sequence: CAISGGQPNIYGMHTRTEAFF. In DNA, the CDR3 is TGTGCCATCAGTGGAGGACAGCCCAATATCTACGGGATGCATACCCGTACTGAAGCTTTCTTT.

This clonotype has a count of ten or more. This chain uses TRBV5-1 with TRBJ1-6; TRBD1 aligns across 7 bases. There are 15 residues in the CDR3. Per the germline V gene, CDR1 is SGHRS and CDR2 is YFSETQ. The V and J ends lost 4 bases and 8 bases, in that order; junction bases with no gene match: 9. CDR3 residues: CASSPGTVFYSPLHF. The DNA for the CDR3 is TGCGCCAGCAGCCCAGGGACAGTATTTTATTCACCCCTCCACTTT.

This clonotype occurred many times. The V call is TRBV6-1, the J call TRBJ1-2; D is uncertain. This CDR3 spans 15 amino acids. V lost 7 bases and J 0 bases, leaving 15 bases between the germline ends. Germline V gives CDR1 MNHNS, CDR2 SASEGT. CDR3 amino acids: CASTARGFPNYGYTF. CDR3 DNA sequence: TGTGCCAGCACCGCGCGTGGGTTCCCTAACTATGGCTACACCTTC.

This chain uses TRBV11-2 with TRBJ2-7; 7 positions agree with TRBD2. The CDR3 consists of 16 residues. Germline loops: CDR1 SGHAT, CDR2 FQNNGV. The ends lost 5 bases at V and 4 bases at J; junction bases unmatched: 14. DNA of the CDR3: TGTGCCAGCAGCCCCTGGTATGCAGGTAGCGGGTACGAGCAGTACTTC. Translating gives CASSPWYAGSGYEQYF.

The chain has TRBV25-1 and TRBJ2-7; D might be TRBD1 (6 bases). The CDR3 extends over 12 amino acids. Germline assignment: CDR1 MGHDK and CDR2 SYGVNS. V lost 7 bases, J lost 3 bases, and 10 bases lay in between. The CDR3 bases are TGTGCCAGCAATGGCAGGGGCTACGAGCAGTACTTC. Protein: CASNGRGYEQYF.

This clonotype was detected a few times. One end of the junction does not line up with germline, which may come from a read error. The chain has TRBV12-3 or TRBV12-4 and TRBJ2-5; D might be TRBD2 (7 bases). This CDR3 has 16 amino acids. The CDR3 loop reads CASSVESGGNTETRYF. CDR3 DNA sequence: TGTGCCAGCAGCGTAGAATCGGGGGGCAACACGGAGACCCGGTACTTC.

This clonotype occurred once. This clone may be a read error of a much larger clone one base away. The V call is TRBV7-9, the J call TRBJ1-1, with a tentative D call TRBD1 (6 bases). V lost 5 bases and J 7 bases, leaving 8 bases between the germline ends. The CDR3 covers 11 residues. In germline, CDR1 is SEHNR, CDR2 FQNEAQ (reference sequence). CDR3 protein: CASSEQGEAFF. CDR3 sequence (DNA): TGTGCCAGCAGCGAACAGGGTGAAGCTTTCTTT.

Comment on this clonotype: A clone one base away is much larger, so this may be a read error. The CDR3 region is CASSPPGTPLHF. CDR3 in DNA: TGTGCCAGCAGCCCTCCTGGGACCCCCCTCCACTTT. The V and J genes are TRBV7-9 and TRBJ1-6, with D tentatively TRBD1 (5 bases). Trimming took 5 bases from V and 13 from J, leaving 12 bases between them. Germline V gene data show CDR1 as SEHNR and CDR2 as FQNEAQ (reference sequence). CDR3 length: 12 residues.

This clonotype was observed many times. V is TRBV7-2 and J is TRBJ2-5, with D perhaps TRBD1 or TRBD2 (5 bases each). Deletions cut 5 bases from V and 0 bases from J, with 10 bases between. CDR1 is SGHTA, CDR2 FQGNSA, per germline. The CDR3 covers 14 residues. CDR3 DNA: TGTGCCAGCAGCCCCCGGGGCAACCAAGAGACCCAGTACTTC. Translating gives CASSPRGNQETQYF.

The chain carries TRBV11-2 and TRBJ2-2, with TRBD1 identical over 9 bases. The CDR3 is 16 residues long. J gave up 3 bases and V 6 bases, and 8 bases lay outside the gene matches. Germline V lookup: CDR1 SGHAT, CDR2 FQNNGV. CDR3 DNA sequence: TGTGCCAGCAGTCCCCGGACAGGGGTTTACACCGGGGAGCTGTTTTTT. This encodes CASSPRTGVYTGELFF. The variable domain in full, completed from reference TRBV11-2 and TRBJ2-2, reads EAGVAQSPRYKIIEKRQSVAFWCNPISGHATLYWYQQILGQGPKLLIQFQNNGVVDDSQLPKDRFSAERLKGVDSTLKIQPAKLEDSAVYLCASSPRTGVYTGELFFGEGSRLTVL.

This clonotype turned up a few times. A much larger clone differs by one base, so this may be a read error. The chain links TRBV20-1 to TRBJ1-1; perhaps TRBD1 as D (6 bases). The CDR3 runs 14 residues. The germline V gene has CDR1 DFQATT and CDR2 SNEGSKA (reference sequence). The V and J ends lost 4 bases and 12 bases respectively, with 24 bases between them. CDR3 protein: CSAIFPGTSLGPFF. CDR3 nucleotides: TGCAGTGCTATCTTCCCCGGGACATCCTTGGGACCTTTCTTT.

The rearrangement links TRBV6-5 to TRBJ2-6, with D hard to call. CDR1 and CDR2 (germline): MNHEY, SVGAGI. V lost 1 base and J lost 0, with 13 bases in between. The length of the CDR3 is 18 residues. CDR3 coding DNA: TGTGCCAGCAGTTACTGGGCAGCCAGAGTCTCTGGGGCCAACGTCCTGACTTTC. Protein: CASSYWAARVSGANVLTF.

The V and J genes are TRBV10-3 and TRBJ2-7; perhaps D is TRBD1 or TRBD2 (6 bases each). There are 14 residues in the CDR3. V was clipped by 6 bases and J by 2 bases, with 14 bases between them. Germline values: CDR1 ENHRY, CDR2 SYGVKD. In DNA form, the CDR3 reads TGTGCCATCAGCTTGGGGGGCTCGGCCTACGAGCAGTACTTC. This encodes CAISLGGSAYEQYF.

This clonotype was counted ten times or more. The rearrangement links TRBV7-3 to TRBJ1-2; D unresolved. The CDR3 runs to 14 residues. Trimming left V 5 bases short and J 3 bases short, with 13 bases between. Germline V gives CDR1 SGHTA, CDR2 FQGTGA. CDR3 DNA: TGTGCCAGCAGCATAGCACCGGGAGACTATGGCTACACCTTC. Translated, it gives CASSIAPGDYGYTF.

The V gene is TRBV7-9, the J gene TRBJ2-5; D is tentatively TRBD1 or TRBD2 (5 bases each). CDR3 length equals 14 residues. V was trimmed by 5 bases and J by 0 bases, leaving 10 bases between them. Germline V CDR1 and CDR2: SEHNR, FQNEAQ (reference sequence). CDR3 loop: CASSLREHQETQYF. In nucleotides, the CDR3 is TGTGCCAGCAGCCTCAGGGAGCACCAAGAGACCCAGTACTTC.

This clonotype was counted ten times or more. The chain uses TRBV10-3 and TRBJ1-2, with D perhaps TRBD1 (6 bases). CDR3 length: 17 amino acids. V was trimmed by 2 bases and J by 2 bases, leaving 18 bases between them. Germline values: CDR1 ENHRY, CDR2 SYGVKD. CDR3 coding DNA: TGTGCCATCAGTGAGCCCGGATCCAGGGGAACCAACTATGGCTACACCTTC. Protein product: CAISEPGSRGTNYGYTF.

As regards this clonotype: A junction boundary mismatches the germline segment, possibly from a read error. The chain combines TRBV10-3 with TRBJ1-2; a weak D match, TRBD1 (6 bases). The length of the CDR3 is 15 residues. The germline gives CDR1 ENHRY, CDR2 SYGVKD. In DNA form, the CDR3 reads TGTGCCAGCAGTTACTCGGCAGGGGCGGACTATAGCTACACCTTC. Its protein is CASSYSAGADYSYTF.

The J gene is TRBJ1-2, the V gene TRBV29-1; 7 bases agree with TRBD1. CDR1 is SQVTM and CDR2 is ANQGSEA in the germline V gene. V gave up 3 bases and J gave up 8 bases; unmatched junction bases: 12. CDR3 length equals 14 residues. For the CDR3, the DNA is TGCAGCGTTGAGCCTAGACAGGGACTAGGGGGCTACACCTTC. It translates to CSVEPRQGLGGYTF.

This CDR3 is CASSVGTGGRRTYEQYF. The CDR3 DNA follows: TGTGCCAGCAGCGTTGGGACTGGGGGTCGCCGTACCTACGAGCAGTACTTC. The chain links TRBV7-1 to TRBJ2-7, with D perhaps matching TRBD2 (6 bases). TRBV7-1 is an open reading frame, and its role is uncertain. The CDR3 contains 17 residues. V was pared by 5 bases and J by 2 bases, with 22 bases between.

This clonotype occurred many times. The V call is TRBV9, the J call TRBJ1-5; D uncertain. Trimming removed 0 bases at V and 3 bases at J, with 10 bases between. The CDR3 contains 15 residues. Per the germline V gene, CDR1 is SGDLS and CDR2 is YYNGEE. The CDR3 here is CASSVGERSNQPQHF. As DNA, the CDR3 is TGTGCCAGCAGCGTAGGGGAAAGGTCCAATCAGCCCCAGCATTTT. The whole variable domain, filled in from reference TRBV9 and TRBJ1-5, reads DSGVTQTPKHLITATGQRVTLRCSPRSGDLSVYWYQQSLDQGLQFLIQYYNGEERAKGNILERFSAQQFPDLHSELNLSSLELGDSALYFCASSVGERSNQPQHFGDGTRLSIL.

This clonotype was observed once. The gene calls are TRBV24-1 and TRBJ1-5; D unresolved. From germline, CDR1 is KGHDR and CDR2 SFDVKD. With 2 bases removed from V and 1 base from J, the gap between germline ends came to 8 bases. The CDR3 spans 15 residues. CDR3 nucleotides: TGTGCCACCAGTGATTGTCCGGGAAGCAATCAGCCCCAGCATTTT. Encoded protein: CATSDCPGSNQPQHF.

CDR3 sequence: CASSPRTGDRYGYTF. The CDR3 DNA reads TGTGCCAGTAGTCCTCGGACAGGGGATCGGTATGGCTACACCTTC. The chain carries TRBV19 and TRBJ1-2; TRBD1 matches 9 bases. The V and J ends lost 5 bases and 5 bases, in that order; junction bases with no gene match: 9. The length of the CDR3 is 15 residues. CDR1 is LNHDA, CDR2 SQIVND, per germline (reference sequence).

This clonotype was seen many times. The chain carries TRBV12-3 or TRBV12-4 and TRBJ2-2, with D perhaps TRBD1 (6 bases). V shed 6 bases and J shed 13 bases, with 18 bases lying between them. The CDR3 runs 13 residues. The CDR3 coding sequence is TGTGCCAGCAGAGTACGTGGAGAACAGGGGCTGTTTTTT. This translates into CASRVRGEQGLFF.